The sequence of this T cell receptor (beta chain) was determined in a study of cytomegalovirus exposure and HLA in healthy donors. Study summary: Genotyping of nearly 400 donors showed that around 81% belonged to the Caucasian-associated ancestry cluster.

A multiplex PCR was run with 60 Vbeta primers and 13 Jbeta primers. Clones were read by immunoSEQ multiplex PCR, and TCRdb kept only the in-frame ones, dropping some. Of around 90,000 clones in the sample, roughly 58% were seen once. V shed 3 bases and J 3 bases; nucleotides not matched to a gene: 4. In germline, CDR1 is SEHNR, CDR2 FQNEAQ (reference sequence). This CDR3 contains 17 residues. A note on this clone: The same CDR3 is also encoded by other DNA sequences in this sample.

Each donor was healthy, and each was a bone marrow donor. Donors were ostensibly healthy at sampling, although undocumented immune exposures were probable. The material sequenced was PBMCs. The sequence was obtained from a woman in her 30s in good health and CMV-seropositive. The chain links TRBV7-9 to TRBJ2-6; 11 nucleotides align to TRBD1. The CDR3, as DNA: TGTGCCAGCAGCTTTTGGACAGGGGGCTTTGGGGCCAACGTCCTGACTTTC. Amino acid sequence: CASSFWTGGFGANVLTF. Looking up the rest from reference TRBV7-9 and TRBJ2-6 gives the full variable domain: DTGVSQNPRHKITKRGQNVTFRCDPISEHNRLYWYRQTLGQGPEFLTYFQNEAQLEKSRLLSDRFSAERPKGSFSTLEIQRTEQGDSAMYLCASSFWTGGFGANVLTFGAGSRLTVL.